This T cell receptor beta chain comes out of a study of blood T cell repertoires in COVID-19 (dated by TCRdb to about 2020). General notes on the study: Collaborator samples came from the United States, Italy and Spain and covered acute and convalescent phases of COVID-19. The prospective study material was composed of cDNA or gDNA derived from T cells, B-cell-depleted T cells, or PBMCs. Deeply sampled blood TCRbeta repertoires from subjects exposed to, actively infected with, or recovered from COVID-19 were included in the dataset. A freely available public database, intended as a resource for researchers studying the immune response to SARS-CoV-2, is where the repertoires were released. The samples were drawn from the first 160 participants of the ongoing ImmuneRACE study and from 950 to 1,500 subjects provided by 6 global collaborators. The sample metadata nearly always contained a de-identified subject ID, COVID-19 status, age in years and sex. Where HLA class I and class II types were available, the types were taken from metadata supplied by the sample provider, not from assay-based typing.

At one collaborating source in Seattle, patients were enrolled during active infection and were followed longitudinally through the course of disease. Each collaborating institution followed its own protocols to collect whole blood in K2EDTA tubes. Collaborator samples were shipped for TCRbeta analysis as frozen whole blood, isolated PBMCs, or DNA extracted from either sample type. Here is what the overall study found, with its caveats: Clinical and demographic metadata were provided uncurated, with the amount varying by source and participant.

TCRbeta CDR3 regions were amplified from genomic DNA by means of the immunoSEQ Assay, a bias-controlled multiplex PCR. The authors' pipeline ran thus. Within the assay, amplification of reference gene primers was used to estimate how many nucleated cells each sample contained. To quantify the absolute abundance of each unique TCRbeta CDR3 rearrangement, sequence reads were collapsed and filtered. For each sample, productive Simpson clonality was calculated by taking the square root of Simpson's diversity index across productive rearrangements. TCRdb holds this immuneACCESS table with in-frame rearrangements only. Some clones are missing; in checked studies, unresolved V genes explain under half, and the rest has no known cause. Clone size and V and J calls were adopted from that table, with D and trimming inferred from the DNA. The sample records fewer than 350,000 clones, roughly 88% of which are singletons. The top ten hold 1.5% to 2% of the sample.

CDR1 and CDR2 (SGHVS, FQNEAQ) derive from the germline V gene. From cysteine to phenylalanine, the CDR3 is 17 amino acids long. The retained sequence is limited to the CDR3, 51 bases, with the frame set at the first base. Between the V and J ends, shortened by 2 bases and 7 bases respectively, the junction contains 18 bases. Turning to this clone: Its recognized antigen is unknown. Base qualities are not provided; no much larger clone lies one nucleotide away.

Sequencing input: peripheral blood. This clonotype was obtained from a woman aged 25 to 39 with COVID-19, enrolled during active disease. The chain is made from TRBV7-8 and TRBJ1-6; the D gene remains uncertain. The nucleotide sequence is TGTGCCAGCAGCTTAACCGGGAGACTGACTACAAATTCACCCCTCCACTTT. It translates as CASSLTGRLTTNSPLHF.